One sample yielded the 27 T cell receptor beta chains listed below, sequenced in a study of CD8 T cells in Susac syndrome. The authors reverse transcribed roughly 0.5 to 1 ug RNA with random hexamers. TCRdb passed the immunoSEQ multiplex PCR reads through MiXCR, listing each CDR3 protein once. The table lists fewer than 150,000 distinct CDR3 sequences, 91% of them singletons. Sequencing input: CD8+ T cells from PBMCs. The source is a human donor with multiple sclerosis.

The chain carries TRBV7-8 and TRBJ1-5, with TRBD1 identical over 7 bases. The CDR3 consists of 17 residues. Trimming at V came to 5 bases and at J to 7 bases, leaving 17 bases not matched to a gene. Germline V gene data show CDR1 as SGHVS and CDR2 as FQNEAQ. CDR3 protein: CASSQGTVLTEGQPQHF. As DNA, the CDR3 is TGTGCCAGCAGCCAAGGGACAGTCTTGACAGAAGGGCAGCCCCAGCATTTT.

This chain joins TRBV24-1 and TRBJ2-7; D perhaps matches TRBD1 (5 bases). The V end lost 3 bases, the J end lost 3 bases, and 14 bases lay between the germline ends. From germline, CDR1 is KGHDR and CDR2 SFDVKD. The CDR3 spans 15 residues. The CDR3 DNA sequence: TGTGCCACCAGTGATCCTCAAGGCAGGGTCTACGAGCAGTACTTC. Amino acids: CATSDPQGRVYEQYF.

This rearrangement joins TRBV30 to TRBJ2-3; D not certain. Trimming took off 2 bases at V and 2 bases at J, with 11 bases between the two ends. From germline, CDR1 is GTSNPN and CDR2 SVGIG (reference sequence). The CDR3 totals 14 residues. CDR3 in DNA: TGTGCCTGGAGTTTCAGAGAAAACACAGATACGCAGTATTTT. Its protein is CAWSFRENTDTQYF.

The chain couples TRBV24-1 to TRBJ1-5; no firm D call. The CDR3 runs 14 residues. Between the trimmed V and J ends, which lost 3 bases and 5 bases, there was a span of 10 bases. From germline, CDR1 is KGHDR and CDR2 SFDVKD. CDR3 region: CATSDGFRDQPQHF. The CDR3 nucleotides read TGTGCCACCAGTGATGGCTTCCGGGATCAGCCCCAGCATTTT.

The rearrangement uses TRBV3-1 and TRBJ2-5; no clear D. The CDR3 has 14 amino acids. Germline CDR1 reads LGHDT; CDR2 reads YNNKEL (reference sequence). V was pared by 4 bases and J by 2 bases, with 11 bases between. The CDR3 region has the DNA TGTGCCAGCAGCCCCCAGAACCTTCAAGAGACCCAGTACTTC. Encoded protein: CASSPQNLQETQYF.

This chain uses TRBV6-5 with TRBJ2-7; 8 bases fit TRBD1. The CDR3 is 15 amino acids. Germline assignment: CDR1 MNHEY and CDR2 SVGAGI. J was trimmed by 2 bases and V by 6 bases; bases with no gene match: 9. The CDR3 here is CASSPGTGRAYEQYF. CDR3 nucleotides: TGTGCCAGCAGCCCCGGGACAGGCAGGGCCTACGAGCAGTACTTC.

The chain has TRBV2 and TRBJ2-1, with 11 bases lining up with TRBD2. Trimming at V came to 11 bases and at J to 7 bases, leaving 4 bases not matched to a gene. Germline V gives CDR1 SNHLY, CDR2 FYNNEI. The CDR3 contains 12 residues. The CDR3 DNA reads TGTGCCCGGGGGACTAGCGGAAATGAGCAGTTCTTC. It yields the protein CARGTSGNEQFF.

V is TRBV10-3 and J is TRBJ2-2; TRBD1 is a possible D gene (6 bases). The CDR3 is 15 amino acids. V shed 0 bases and J shed 3 bases, with 8 bases lying between them. Germline V lookup: CDR1 ENHRY, CDR2 SYGVKD. The CDR3 DNA follows: TGTGCCATCAGTGAGTCGACAGGTGACACCGGGGAGCTGTTTTTT. It yields the protein CAISESTGDTGELFF.

This chain connects TRBV19 to TRBJ1-2; the match to TRBD1 covers 9 bases. Germline assignment: CDR1 LNHDA and CDR2 SQIVND (reference sequence). This CDR3 comprises 13 residues. Germline trimming cut 5 bases from V and 7 bases from J; bases unmatched to any gene: 5. CDR3 bases: TGTGCCAGTAGTCCTGGGACAGGGTTTGGCTACACCTTC. It yields the protein CASSPGTGFGYTF.

The V and J genes are TRBV7-9 and TRBJ2-3; the D is unclear. Trimming removed 0 bases from V and 2 bases from J, with 6 bases in between. The CDR3 covers 14 residues. The germline CDR1 and CDR2 sequences are SEHNR and FQNEAQ (reference sequence). CDR3 in amino acids: CASSLADITDTQYF. CDR3 nucleotide sequence: TGTGCCAGCAGCTTAGCAGACATCACAGATACGCAGTATTTT.

This sequence joins TRBV20-1 and TRBJ1-5, with D perhaps TRBD1 (5 bases). The length of the CDR3 is 18 residues. Trimming shortened V by 0 bases and J by 0 bases, and 18 bases separated the two germline ends. Germline CDR1 is DFQATT and CDR2 is SNEGSKA (reference sequence). The CDR3 DNA sequence: TGCAGTGCTAGAGATCCAATAGGGGAGGATTATAGCAATCAGCCCCAGCATTTT. Translated: CSARDPIGEDYSNQPQHF.

The genes are TRBV5-6 and TRBJ1-3, with D unresolved. Germline assignment: CDR1 SGHDT and CDR2 YYEEEE. The V and J ends lost 0 bases and 4 bases respectively, with 5 bases between them. The CDR3 extends over 13 amino acids. CDR3 DNA: TGTGCCAGCAGCTTGGACAAAGGAAACACCATATATTTT. It codes for CASSLDKGNTIYF.

This chain connects TRBV10-3 to TRBJ2-3; 16 nucleotides align to TRBD2. V lost 3 bases and J lost 4; bases outside the gene matches: 10. CDR3 length: 19 amino acids. Per the germline V gene, CDR1 is ENHRY and CDR2 is SYGVKD. CDR3 region: CAISDLQGTSGRAPDTQYF. The CDR3 DNA reads TGTGCCATCAGTGACTTACAAGGGACTAGCGGGAGGGCACCAGATACGCAGTATTTT.

V is TRBV9 and J is TRBJ2-5; tentatively, D is TRBD2 (6 bases). Germline CDR1 SGDLS, CDR2 YYNGEE. The CDR3 consists of 14 residues. V lost 3 bases and J 2 bases, leaving 11 bases between the germline ends. CDR3 nucleotide sequence: TGTGCCAGCAGCGAGGCGGGACTTCAAGAGACCCAGTACTTC. Translated, it gives CASSEAGLQETQYF. The full variable domain, rest sourced from reference TRBV9 and TRBJ2-5, is DSGVTQTPKHLITATGQRVTLRCSPRSGDLSVYWYQQSLDQGLQFLIQYYNGEERAKGNILERFSAQQFPDLHSELNLSSLELGDSALYFCASSEAGLQETQYFGPGTRLLVL.

The V and J genes are TRBV2 and TRBJ2-7, with TRBD2 as a possible D gene (5 bases). This CDR3 contains 10 residues. The germline V and J ends were trimmed by 4 bases and 7 bases, with 5 bases remaining between them. Germline V lookup: CDR1 SNHLY, CDR2 FYNNEI. CDR3 sequence: CASSGREQYF. CDR3 sequence (DNA): TGTGCCAGCAGTGGGAGGGAGCAGTACTTC.

The V and J genes are TRBV9 and TRBJ2-5; D possibly corresponds to TRBD1 (5 bases). The CDR3 is 13 amino acids. Trimming stripped 0 bases from V and 3 bases from J, with 6 bases between. Germline loops: CDR1 SGDLS, CDR2 YYNGEE. CDR3: CASSVEGEETQYF. The CDR3 DNA is TGTGCCAGCAGCGTAGAAGGGGAAGAGACCCAGTACTTC.

CDR3 nucleotide sequence: TGTGCCAGCAGTTTCAACGCGGGACAGGGCTTAGGGCAGCCCCAGCATTTT. It is translated as CASSFNAGQGLGQPQHF. The chain uses TRBV28 and TRBJ1-5; the match to TRBD1 covers 9 bases. Trimming removed 3 bases from V and 7 bases from J; junction bases left unmatched: 13. Germline V gives CDR1 MDHEN, CDR2 SYDVKM. This CDR3 has 17 residues.

The gene calls are TRBV5-6 and TRBJ2-2; no firm D call. Germline V CDR1 and CDR2: SGHDT, YYEEEE. Between the trimmed V and J ends, which lost 2 bases and 5 bases, there was a span of 7 bases. The CDR3 has 13 amino acids. CDR3 bases: TGTGCCAGCAGCTTTAGCAGTACCGGGGAGCTGTTTTTT. It specifies CASSFSSTGELFF.

This chain connects TRBV20-1 to TRBJ2-1, with D perhaps matching TRBD1 (5 bases). The germline CDR1 and CDR2 sequences are DFQATT and SNEGSKA (reference sequence). Trimming shortened V by 6 bases and J by 7 bases, and 22 bases separated the two germline ends. The CDR3 contains 15 residues. CDR3 bases: TGCAGTGCCACCACCGATGGAGATTCAGGGAATGAGCAGTTCTTC. It is translated as CSATTDGDSGNEQFF.

The genes are TRBV20-1 and TRBJ2-7, with 11 bases fitting TRBD1. CDR1 is DFQATT and CDR2 is SNEGSKA in the germline V gene (reference sequence). The trim removed 2 bases at V and 2 bases at J, leaving 5 bases unmatched. The CDR3 runs 15 residues. The CDR3 sequence: CSARSLDRGPYEQYF. CDR3 nucleotides: TGCAGTGCTAGATCTCTGGACAGGGGGCCCTACGAGCAGTACTTC.

The chain joins TRBV14 to TRBJ2-2, with unresolved D. The CDR3 loop spans 11 amino acids. Looked up from germline, CDR1 is SGHDN and CDR2 is FVKESK. The germline V and J ends were trimmed by 4 bases and 6 bases, with 3 bases remaining between them. CDR3 in amino acids: CASSPSGELFF. The CDR3 nucleotides read TGTGCCAGCAGCCCCTCCGGGGAGCTGTTTTTT.

The gene calls are TRBV18 and TRBJ1-5, with D unresolved. The V and J ends lost 3 bases and 6 bases respectively, with 9 bases between them. CDR1 and CDR2 (germline): KGHSH, LQKENI. The CDR3 extends over 13 amino acids. Written as DNA, the CDR3 is TGTGCCAGCTCACCCACCGGAGGTCAGCCCCAGCATTTT. It is translated as CASSPTGGQPQHF.

The rearrangement uses TRBV5-4 and TRBJ2-3; no firm D call. CDR3 length: 14 amino acids. Trimming removed 4 bases at V and 2 bases at J, with 11 bases between. Germline assignment: CDR1 SGHNT and CDR2 YYREEE (reference sequence). CDR3 sequence reads: CASSGDSSTDTQYF. The CDR3 DNA sequence: TGTGCCAGCAGCGGTGACTCTTCCACAGATACGCAGTATTTT. The full variable domain, rest sourced from reference TRBV5-4 and TRBJ2-3, is ETGVTQSPTHLIKTRGQQVTLRCSSQSGHNTVSWYQQALGQGPQFIFQYYREEENGRGNFPPRFSGLQFPNYSSELNVNALELDDSALYLCASSGDSSTDTQYFGPGTRLTVL.

For the CDR3, the DNA is TGCAGCGTCCGGGGGGGTCTCGGGAGGGATGAGCAGTTCTTC. Residues: CSVRGGLGRDEQFF. The chain carries TRBV29-1 and TRBJ2-1, with 8 bases matching TRBD2. Trimming took 6 bases from V and 8 from J; bases not matched to a gene: 12. CDR3 size: 14 residues. CDR1 and CDR2 from the germline V gene are SQVTM and ANQGSEA.

The chain combines TRBV13 with TRBJ1-5, with D unresolved. The CDR3 is 14 amino acids. Trimming left V 0 bases short and J 4 bases short, with 7 bases between. CDR1 PRHDT and CDR2 FYEKMQ come from the germline V gene (reference sequence). The CDR3 protein is CASSLGRLNQPQHF. In DNA form, the CDR3 reads TGTGCCAGCAGCTTAGGCCGTTTAAATCAGCCCCAGCATTTT.

The rearrangement links TRBV4-1 to TRBJ2-7, with 7 bases matching TRBD1. Germline CDR1 is MGHRA and CDR2 is YSYEKL. J was trimmed by 2 bases and V by 6 bases; bases with no gene match: 10. The CDR3 runs 15 residues. The CDR3 nucleotides are TGCGCCAGCAGACTGAGTACCCAGGGGGCCTACGAGCAGTACTTC. Encoded protein: CASRLSTQGAYEQYF.

The genes are TRBV12-3 or TRBV12-4 and TRBJ1-1; D is uncertain. V was clipped by 4 bases and J by 0 bases, with 6 bases between them. This CDR3 has 13 residues. DNA of the CDR3: TGTGCCAGCAGTTGGGTGGTGAACACTGAAGCTTTCTTT. It translates to CASSWVVNTEAFF.